This T cell receptor beta chain was documented in a study of CXCR3-negative and CXCR3-positive naive CD8 T cells. Study conclusions and caveats: Naive cells positive for CXCR3 carried more hydrophobic TRB CDR3s than CXCR3-negative ones.

TRB cDNA libraries were made by UMI-labeled 5' RACE. TCRdb reprocessed the 5' RACE reads; each CDR3 protein has one entry and no DNA is given. The table gives roughly 60,000 distinct CDR3 sequences; the top ten clones make up roughly 0.8% of it. Worth noting for this clonotype: The antigen remains undetermined.

The CDR3 is 13 amino acids. Germline V gene sequence: CDR1 MNHEY, CDR2 SVGAGI. J is TRBJ2-1 and V is TRBV6-5; TCRdb gives TRBD1 as the D gene, but with no DNA this cannot be confirmed. The TCR was taken from a human donor in good health. Some clones in this sample may be carry-over from other donors' samples. The material sequenced was naive CXCR3+ CD8+ T cells from blood. Subset defined: CD45RO-CCR7+CD27+CD95- naive CD8+ T cells expressing CXCR3 (TNR3+). The CDR3 is CASSSSARARRFF.